The entry below describes one T cell receptor beta chain. Its antigen is currently unknown. This specimen comes from a study of CD8 T cells in Susac syndrome. Sequencing of TCR beta, carried out with a high-throughput approach, was applied to CD8+ and CD4+ T cells from the blood. TEMRA cells were enriched by FACS, and CD4+ and CD8+ T cells were negatively isolated. Trimming removed 4 bases from V and 0 bases from J, with 11 bases in between. Germline V gives CDR1 SGHNT, CDR2 YYREEE (reference sequence). The CDR3 sequence is 15 residues long. Reverse transcription used about 0.5 to 1 ug RNA and random hexamers. Across 54 Vbeta and 13 Jbeta, immunoSEQ multiplex PCR amplified TCR beta CDR3. TCRdb recomputed calls from the immunoSEQ multiplex PCR reads with MiXCR, one row per CDR3 protein. The sample lists about 180,000 distinct CDR3 sequences; approximately 96% were seen once. Study findings and constraints: Acknowledgment was made by the study that its TCR sequencing and HLA analysis involved a relatively small number of individuals.

J is TRBJ2-1 and V is TRBV5-4; D is undetermined. This sequence was found in a human donor with multiple sclerosis. Sequenced material: CD4+ T cells from PBMCs. This CDR3 reads CASSRKGSSYNEQFF. Here the CDR3 DNA reads TGTGCCAGCAGCCGCAAAGGAAGCTCCTACAATGAGCAGTTCTTC.